This T cell receptor beta chain originates from a study of blood T cells in healthy people across ages. Researchers report isolating at least 6 million PBMCs per sample. The CDR3 sequence is 16 residues long. Per the germline V gene, CDR1 is SGHTA and CDR2 is FQGTGA. Combining a sample-barcoded 5' primer with a J-beta primer mix, a second PCR ran for roughly 7 to 12 cycles. Per-sample output comprised a minimum of 3 million paired-end reads containing CDR3. Each CDR3 protein gets one entry after TCRdb re-called the 5' RACE reads with MiXCR. The top ten clones hold roughly 13% of a sample with over 950,000 distinct CDR3 sequences, around two fifths of them seen once. This clonotype was recorded only once. At one boundary the junction diverges from the germline segment, which might be a read error.

Sequenced sample: blood. The TCR comes from a man between 18 and 35 years old in good health. The chain employs TRBV7-3 and TRBJ2-1; D might be TRBD2 (5 bases). The assigned J gene may be wrong: the sequence end matches TRBJ2-7 better. The CDR3 sequence is CASNLKQRSSYNEQYF. DNA of the CDR3: TGTGCCAGCAACTTAAAACAGCGGAGCTCCTACAATGAGCAGTACTTC.